What follows describes a single T cell receptor (beta chain). As yet, its antigen is unknown. The data were taken from a study of T cell repertoires in cytomegalovirus infection. Germline lookup yields CDR1 MNHEY and CDR2 SVGAGI. Trimming left V 0 bases short and J 4 bases short, with 9 bases between. The CDR3 length is 14 residues. TCRdb fed the reads into MiXCR, producing one record per CDR3 protein. The sample records approximately 990,000 distinct CDR3 sequences, around a third being singletons. The chain has TRBV6-5 and TRBJ2-5, with D possibly TRBD2 on 5 matching bases. This clonotype was sampled from a human donor in good health (CMV status not recorded). Some clones in this sample may be carry-over from other donors' samples. The sample consisted of cultured CD8+ T cells from PBMCs, taken from culture after CMV antigen stimulation. The CDR3 region has the DNA TGTGCCAGCAGTTACTCGGAGGACCGAGAGACCCAGTACTTC. Translating gives CASSYSEDRETQYF.